Shown below are 2 T cell receptor beta chains from a single sample sequenced in a study of human T cells and chemical hapten exposure. Indicated time point: healthy volunteer bleed at 6 weeks. The starting material, unfractionated whole blood, was used for total RNA extraction. A single record per CDR3 protein comes from TCRdb applying MiXCR to the RACE reads. The sample lists fewer than 85,000 distinct CDR3 sequences, roughly 7.9% occurring once. The material sequenced was whole blood. The receptor set was obtained from a female donor in good health. Some clones in this sample may be carry-over from other donors' samples.

This clonotype has just a few counts. The rearrangement uses TRBV3-1 and TRBJ2-3, with 7 bases identical to TRBD1. J lost 6 bases, V lost 2 bases, and 8 bases had no gene match. Germline loops: CDR1 LGHDT, CDR2 YNNKEL (reference sequence). The CDR3 has 15 amino acids. The CDR3 reads CASSQLQGVGDTQYF. The CDR3, as DNA: TGTGCCAGCAGCCAACTTCAGGGGGTTGGGGATACGCAGTATTTT.

This clonotype was recorded many times. This chain links TRBV29-1 with TRBJ2-1; D possibly corresponds to TRBD1 (6 bases). CDR1 is SQVTM, CDR2 ANQGSEA, per germline. V lost 5 bases and J 1 base, leaving 9 bases between the germline ends. The CDR3 runs to 13 residues. The CDR3 loop reads CSVRQGSYNEQFF. Here the CDR3 DNA reads TGCAGCGTTCGGCAGGGGTCCTACAATGAGCAGTTCTTC.